This T cell receptor (beta chain) derives from a study of blood T cell repertoires in COVID-19 (dated by TCRdb to the early 2020s). Looking at the study overall: Samples covering the acute and convalescent phases of COVID-19 were provided by collaborators in the United States, Italy and Spain. The prospective study material was composed of cDNA or gDNA derived from T cells, B-cell-depleted T cells, or PBMCs. Deeply sampled blood TCRbeta repertoires from subjects exposed to, actively infected with, or recovered from COVID-19 were included in the dataset. A freely available public database, intended as a resource for researchers studying the immune response to SARS-CoV-2, is where the repertoires were released. The samples were drawn from the first 160 participants of the ongoing ImmuneRACE study and from under 1,500 subjects provided by 6 global collaborators. Nearly every sample came with metadata listing a de-identified subject ID, COVID-19 status, age in years and sex. HLA class I and class II types, where available, came from metadata supplied by the sample provider rather than from assay-based typing.

The study at large found these results: How much clinical and demographic metadata was included differed by source and by participant, and the metadata was provided uncurated.

The immunoSEQ Assay, a bias-controlled multiplex PCR, was used to amplify TCRbeta CDR3 regions from genomic DNA. As for the original processing: Within the assay, amplification of reference gene primers was used to estimate how many nucleated cells each sample contained. To quantify the absolute abundance of each unique TCRbeta CDR3 rearrangement, sequence reads were collapsed and filtered. For each sample, productive Simpson clonality was calculated by taking the square root of Simpson's diversity index across productive rearrangements. The clones in this table, taken by TCRdb from immuneACCESS, are in-frame only. Not every clone is retained; where verified, under half of the shortfall comes from an unresolved V gene, and the cause of the rest is unknown. D and trimming were read from the DNA, whereas the V and J calls and clone size are those reported in that table. This sample gives around 280,000 clones in total; around nine tenths of them show up just once. Clones ranked in the top ten supply under 7% of the sample.

Sequences LNHDA (CDR1) and SQIVND (CDR2) are obtained from the germline V gene (reference sequence). The CDR3 runs 14 amino acids, cysteine and phenylalanine included. The sequence is cut down to CDR3 DNA, 42 bases in frame from base 1. V is pruned by 5 bases and J by 2 bases, leaving 5 bases of the junction without a gene match. Points on this clone: What this receptor recognizes is not known. Base qualities are not at hand, and no much larger clone is one base apart.

Enrolling through a virtual design, the prospective study's participants ranged in age from roughly 18 to 100 years and lived across roughly 23 United States geographic areas. In the prospective study, cohorts were assigned on the basis of participant-reported clinical history obtained from a screening survey and a study questionnaire. Recovered participants in ImmuneRACE Cohort 3 were defined by two consecutive negative NP/OP PCR tests, clearance by a healthcare professional, or resolution of symptoms. Mobile phlebotomists in the prospective study collected whole blood, serum and a nasopharyngeal or oropharyngeal swab from every participant. Over a roughly 2-month period, participants in the prospective study had the option of providing additional blood draws and questionnaires. Before DNA extraction, prospective study blood samples were shipped either frozen or at room temperature.

This TCR came from a woman aged 40 to 55 who had recovered from COVID-19. The chain is encoded by TRBV19 joined to TRBJ2-5, and TRBD1 aligns with 7 junction nucleotides. The sequenced sample was PBMCs or T cells enriched from blood (not recorded which). The sequenced DNA is TGTGCCAGTAGTGCGCCGGGACAGCAAGAGACCCAGTACTTC. It codes for CASSAPGQQETQYF.